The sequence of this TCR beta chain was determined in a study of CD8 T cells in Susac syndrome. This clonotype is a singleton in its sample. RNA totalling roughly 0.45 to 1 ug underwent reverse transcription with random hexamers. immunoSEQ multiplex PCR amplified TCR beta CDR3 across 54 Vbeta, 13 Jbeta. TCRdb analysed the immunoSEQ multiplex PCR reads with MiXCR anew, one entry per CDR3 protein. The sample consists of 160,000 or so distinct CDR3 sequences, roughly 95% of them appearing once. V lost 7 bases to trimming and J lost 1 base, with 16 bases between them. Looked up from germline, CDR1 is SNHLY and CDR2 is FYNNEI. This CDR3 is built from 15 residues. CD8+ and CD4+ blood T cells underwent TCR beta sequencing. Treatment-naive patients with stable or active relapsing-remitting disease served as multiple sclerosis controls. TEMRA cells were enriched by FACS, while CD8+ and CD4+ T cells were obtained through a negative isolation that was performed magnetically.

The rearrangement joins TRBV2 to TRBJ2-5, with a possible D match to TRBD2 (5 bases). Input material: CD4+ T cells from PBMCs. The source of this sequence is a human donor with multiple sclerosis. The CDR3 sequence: CASTIGDYIQETQYF. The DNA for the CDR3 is TGTGCCAGCACCATCGGTGACTATATCCAAGAGACCCAGTACTTC. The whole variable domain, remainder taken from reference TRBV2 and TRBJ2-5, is EPEVTQTPSHQVTQMGQEVILRCVPISNHLYFYWYRQILGQKVEFLVSFYNNEISEKSEIFDDQFSVERPDGSNFTLKIRSTKLEDSAMYFCASTIGDYIQETQYFGPGTRLLVL.